This T cell receptor (beta chain) was documented in a study of control samples from healthy donors and cancer patients. Assay used: immunoSEQ multiplex PCR; TCRdb lists only in-frame clones, some missing. This sample has about 94,000 clones, with 90% found just once. In germline, CDR1 is KGHSH, CDR2 LQKENI. The CDR3 consists of 14 residues. The V end was cut by 4 bases, the J end by 7 bases, with 17 bases between. The genes are TRBV18 and TRBJ2-7, with no clear D. This sequence originates from a woman aged 18-30 years in good health. Material for sequencing was blood. The CDR3 region has the DNA TGTGCCAGCTCACGTGGCTCCACCGCTACGGAGCAGTACTTC. Translating gives CASSRGSTATEQYF.